A selection of T cell receptor beta chains follows, all from one sample in a study of cytomegalovirus exposure and HLA in healthy donors. Clones were sequenced by immunoSEQ multiplex PCR, and TCRdb holds only the in-frame ones, with some missing. In the table there are roughly 99,000 clones, around 72% of which are singletons. The sample taken for sequencing was PBMCs. Source of these receptors: a middle-aged woman in good health and CMV-seropositive. CDR3s include the opening cysteine and the closing phenylalanine or tryptophan. The D gene is left open where the match is weak. Rows may omit the clone size; those that give it use once, few, many or a size class.

d_gene	v_gene	abundance	j_gene	CDR3nt	CDR3aa
TRBD2	TRBV25-1	.	TRBJ2-5	TGTGCCAGCAGTGAATTAGGCGGGGGGGAACAAGAGACCCAGTACTTC	CASSELGGGEQETQYF
.	TRBV9	.	TRBJ1-1	TGTGCCAGCAGCCCATATCTAGGGGACACTGAAGCTTTCTTT	CASSPYLGDTEAFF
TRBD2	TRBV4-2	.	TRBJ2-5	TGTGCCAGCAGCCCCGAGAGTGGGCGGGGGGGGCCAGTTGAGACCCAGTACTTC	CASSPESGRGGPVETQYF
.	TRBV5-6	.	TRBJ1-6	TGTGCCAGCAGCTCGCTCCGGGACTCATATAATTCACCCCTCCACTTT	CASSSLRDSYNSPLHF
.	TRBV2	.	TRBJ2-5	TGTGCCAGCACGCAGGGGATAAGGGAGACCCAGTACTTC	CASTQGIRETQYF
.	TRBV7-9	.	TRBJ2-7	TGTGCCAGCGCATCGCCGGGACAAATCTACGAGCAGTACTTC	CASASPGQIYEQYF
TRBD1	TRBV10-3	.	TRBJ1-3	TGTGCCATCAGTGAGTACGGGACAGCGACCAAGAGCTCTGGAAACACCATATATTTT	CAISEYGTATKSSGNTIYF
TRBD1	TRBV7-2	few	TRBJ1-1	TGTGCCAGCCTCCGGGACAGAGCGAGCACTGAAGCTTTCTTT	CASLRDRASTEAFF
.	TRBV28	.	TRBJ2-3	TGTGCCAGCACCAGGCCTGGTACAGATACGCAGTATTTT	CASTRPGTDTQYF
TRBD1	TRBV11-2	.	TRBJ2-3	TGTGCCAGCCGACAGGGGATGGGAGATACGCAGTATTTT	CASRQGMGDTQYF
.	TRBV30	.	TRBJ1-2	TGTGCCTGGAGAATTATAGCTTTGGGTGGCTACACCTTC	CAWRIIALGGYTF
.	TRBV11-3	.	TRBJ1-1	TGTGCCAGCAGCTTAGAAGCGGGTACTGAAGCTTTCTTT	CASSLEAGTEAFF
.	TRBV25-1	medium-sized	TRBJ2-7	TGTGCCAGCACTGGGGAGTTCTACGAGCAGTACTTC	CASTGEFYEQYF
TRBD1	TRBV30	.	TRBJ2-7	TGTGCCTGGAGGCCGGGACAGACCTACGAGCAGTACTTC	CAWRPGQTYEQYF
.	TRBV9	.	TRBJ2-2	TGTGCCAGCAGCGTAAGGTGGGGGGACACCGGGGAGCTGTTTTTT	CASSVRWGDTGELFF
.	TRBV7-9	.	TRBJ1-5	TGTGCCAGCAGCTTAGAATTGACGGGGCCCCAGCATTTT	CASSLELTGPQHF
.	TRBV5-1	few	TRBJ1-1	TGCGCCAGCAGCTTGGACGGGGGCACTGAAGCTTTCTTT	CASSLDGGTEAFF
TRBD1	TRBV10-3	.	TRBJ1-1	TGTGCCATCAGTGACCAGCCGGGACAGGAAGCTTTCTTT	CAISDQPGQEAFF
TRBD2	TRBV4-1	.	TRBJ2-6	TGCGCCAGCAGCCAAGGACTGCTGGGGGGGTCTGGGGCCAACGTCCTGACTTTC	CASSQGLLGGSGANVLTF
.	TRBV6-5	.	TRBJ1-1	TGTGCCAGCAGTTATCAGGGAATGAACACTGAAGCTTTCTTT	CASSYQGMNTEAFF
TRBD1	TRBV6-1	once	TRBJ1-1	TGTGCCAGCACCGGGACAGTATACACTGAAGCTTTCTTT	CASTGTVYTEAFF
.	TRBV14	.	TRBJ2-2	TGTGCCAGCAGCCGGGAGATCGGCAACACCGGGGAGCTGTTTTTT	CASSREIGNTGELFF
.	TRBV27	.	TRBJ2-6	TGTGCCAGCAGTTACGGGAACTCTGGGGCCAACGTCCTGACTTTC	CASSYGNSGANVLTF
TRBD1	TRBV6-6	.	TRBJ1-1	TGTGCCAGCAGTACGGGACAGGGGGCCACTGAAGCTTTCTTT	CASSTGQGATEAFF
TRBD2	TRBV11-2	once	TRBJ2-1	TGTGCCAGCAGCTTAGTGTCTAGCGGGGGTGTGGGGGTCTACAATGAGCAGTTCTTC	CASSLVSSGGVGVYNEQFF
TRBD2	TRBV7-9	few	TRBJ2-7	TGTGCCAGCAGCTTAGGGCGGGGGAACTACGAGCAGTACTTC	CASSLGRGNYEQYF
TRBD1	TRBV9	.	TRBJ1-6	TGTGCCAGCAGCGTCGGACAGGGTAATAGGTCACCCCTCCACTTT	CASSVGQGNRSPLHF
TRBD1	TRBV30	.	TRBJ1-3	TGTGCCTTAACAGGGGGCAGAAACACCATATATTTT	CALTGGRNTIYF
.	TRBV9	.	TRBJ1-3	TGTGCCAGCAGGCGCGATTCTGGAAACACCATATATTTT	CASRRDSGNTIYF
.	TRBV6-1	.	TRBJ1-4	TGTGCCAGCAGAAGGACAGAGCTGGGTGAAAAACTGTTTTTT	CASRRTELGEKLFF
TRBD2	TRBV6-6	.	TRBJ2-7	TGTGCCACCACCGTAGGGACTAGCGGGCCGGAGCAGTACTTC	CATTVGTSGPEQYF
TRBD1	TRBV7-9	few	TRBJ1-4	TGTGCCAGCAGCCCTCGGACAGGATCGGTAAAACTGTTTTTT	CASSPRTGSVKLFF
.	TRBV5-6	.	TRBJ1-6	TGTGCCAGCAGGTCCAGGGCGGACTATAATTCACCCCTCCACTTT	CASRSRADYNSPLHF
TRBD1	TRBV18	.	TRBJ1-6	TGTGCCAGCTCAGCCGAAGGAGGGACAGGGAGTTCACCCCTCCACTTT	CASSAEGGTGSSPLHF
TRBD1	TRBV6-1	once	TRBJ1-1	TGTGCCAGCAGTGAGTCGGGACAGGGTCTCTCTGAAGCTTTCTTT	CASSESGQGLSEAFF
TRBD1	TRBV7-9	.	TRBJ2-7	TGTGCCAGCAGCTTAGTGGGCGAACAGGGGTCTACGACCTACGAGCAGTACTTC	CASSLVGEQGSTTYEQYF